One sample yielded the 9 T cell receptor beta chains listed below, sequenced in a study of cytomegalovirus exposure and HLA in healthy donors (dated by TCRdb to about 2017). Library preparation was by the immunoSEQ multiplex PCR assay. A mixture of 60 forward primers for TCR Vbeta segments and 13 reverse primers for TCR Jbeta segments was used in the multiplex PCR. The table was pulled from immuneACCESS by TCRdb, which kept in-frame rearrangements only. Such tables lose some clones; where checked, under half of the loss comes from unresolved V genes, and the rest has no known cause. The sample table shows about 110,000 clones, and approximately 80% are seen once. The top ten clonotypes cover about 2.7% of the sample. Sample: PBMCs. These receptors were obtained from a woman aged 18-29 years in good health and CMV-seropositive.

The chain combines TRBV6-1 with TRBJ2-5; D is unresolved. The ends were cut back, 5 bases at V and 5 bases at J, with 9 bases in the middle. Germline CDR1 MNHNS, CDR2 SASEGT. The CDR3 extends over 12 amino acids. The CDR3 sequence: CASSPPRETQYF. The CDR3 DNA reads as TGTGCCAGCAGTCCCCCTAGGGAGACCCAGTACTTC.

V usage is TRBV5-1 and J usage is TRBJ2-3; 10 bases are a match to TRBD1. This CDR3 spans 16 amino acids. Trimming took 4 bases from V and 6 from J; bases not matched to a gene: 11. Germline assignment: CDR1 SGHRS and CDR2 YFSETQ. CDR3 amino acids: CASSLTTGGLFDTQYF. As DNA, the CDR3 is TGCGCCAGCAGCCTTACGACAGGGGGCTTGTTCGATACGCAGTATTTT.

The J gene is TRBJ1-3, the V gene TRBV10-1, with TRBD1 as a possible D gene (5 bases). Trimming stripped 8 bases from V and 0 bases from J, with 8 bases between. CDR1 is WNHNN, CDR2 SYGVQD, per germline (reference sequence). CDR3 length: 13 residues. DNA of the CDR3: TGCGCCAGCGGGGCGAGCTCTGGAAACACCATATATTTT. Residues: CASGASSGNTIYF.

This clone was counted only a few times. The chain joins TRBV5-4 to TRBJ1-2; D is unclear. CDR3 size: 12 residues. Germline V gene lookup returns CDR1 SGHNT and CDR2 YYREEE (reference sequence). The V end lost 3 bases, the J end lost 7 bases, and 10 bases lay between the germline ends. The CDR3 sequence is CASSWGEGGYTF. As DNA, the CDR3 is TGTGCCAGCAGCTGGGGAGAGGGTGGCTACACCTTC.

The rearrangement links TRBV27 to TRBJ1-1; TRBD1 might be the D (5 bases). Per the germline V gene, CDR1 is MNHEY and CDR2 is SMNVEV (reference sequence). The CDR3 totals 16 residues. Trimming took 9 bases from V and 0 from J, leaving 20 bases between them. Here the CDR3 DNA reads TGTGCCAGTAGAGCGACAGCAAGTCTGATGAACACTGAAGCTTTCTTT. Its protein is CASRATASLMNTEAFF.

This sequence joins TRBV9 and TRBJ2-1; TRBD2 agrees at 7 bases. Germline-derived CDR1 and CDR2 are SGDLS and YYNGEE. Trimming cost V 0 bases and J 8 bases; bases outside gene matches: 11. This CDR3 spans 16 amino acids. CDR3 DNA sequence: TGTGCCAGCAGCGTAGGGTCTCGGCGGGAGAACGATGAGCAGTTCTTC. Translating it yields CASSVGSRRENDEQFF.

This clone was picked up one time. The chain has TRBV27 and TRBJ2-4; possibly TRBD1 for D (6 bases). From germline, CDR1 is MNHEY and CDR2 SMNVEV (reference sequence). This CDR3 has 16 residues. Trimming left V 4 bases short and J 6 bases short, with 19 bases between. DNA of the CDR3: TGTGCCAGCAGTTATAATTGGCCAGGGGTGAGAAACATTCAGTACTTC. It translates to CASSYNWPGVRNIQYF.

A few counts support this clone. The rearrangement uses TRBV5-1 and TRBJ1-5; D might be TRBD1 (6 bases). This CDR3 has 14 residues. Between the trimmed V and J ends, which lost 5 bases and 0 bases, there was a span of 9 bases. Looked up from germline, CDR1 is SGHRS and CDR2 is YFSETQ. DNA for the CDR3: TGCGCCAGCAGACAGGGCGATAGCAATCAGCCCCAGCATTTT. Protein product: CASRQGDSNQPQHF.

The J gene is TRBJ2-2, the V gene TRBV9; TRBD1 might be the D (5 bases). The CDR3 runs 14 residues. The germline CDR1 and CDR2 sequences are SGDLS and YYNGEE. Trimming took off 0 bases at V and 4 bases at J, with 7 bases between the two ends. CDR3: CASSVGQRTGELFF. CDR3 nucleotide sequence: TGTGCCAGCAGCGTAGGACAGCGCACCGGGGAGCTGTTTTTT.